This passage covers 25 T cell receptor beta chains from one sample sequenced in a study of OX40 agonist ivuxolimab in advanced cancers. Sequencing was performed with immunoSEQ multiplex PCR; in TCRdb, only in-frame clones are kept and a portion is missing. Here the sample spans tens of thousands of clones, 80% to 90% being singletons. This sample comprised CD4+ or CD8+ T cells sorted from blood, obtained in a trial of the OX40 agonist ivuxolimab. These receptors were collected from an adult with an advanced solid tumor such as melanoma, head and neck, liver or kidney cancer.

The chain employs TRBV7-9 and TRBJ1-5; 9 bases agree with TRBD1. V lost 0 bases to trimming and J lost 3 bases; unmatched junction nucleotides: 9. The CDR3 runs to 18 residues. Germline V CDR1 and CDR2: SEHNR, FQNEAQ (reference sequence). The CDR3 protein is CASSLATGGDGDNQPQHF. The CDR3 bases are TGTGCCAGCAGCTTAGCTACAGGGGGCGACGGCGACAATCAGCCCCAGCATTTT.

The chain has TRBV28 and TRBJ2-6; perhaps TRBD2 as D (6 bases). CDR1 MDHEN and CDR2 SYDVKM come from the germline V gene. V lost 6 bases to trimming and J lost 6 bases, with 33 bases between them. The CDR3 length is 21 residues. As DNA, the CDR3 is TGTGCCAGCAGACCCTTACCCCAGGGACTGCTATACTCTGGGTCGGCCAACGTCCTGACTTTC. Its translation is CASRPLPQGLLYSGSANVLTF.

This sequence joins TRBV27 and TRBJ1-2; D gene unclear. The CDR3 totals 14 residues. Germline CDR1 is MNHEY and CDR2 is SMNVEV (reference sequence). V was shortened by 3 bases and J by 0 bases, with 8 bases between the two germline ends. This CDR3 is CASSFLPPNYGYTF. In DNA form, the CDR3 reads TGTGCCAGCAGTTTTCTGCCTCCTAACTATGGCTACACCTTC.

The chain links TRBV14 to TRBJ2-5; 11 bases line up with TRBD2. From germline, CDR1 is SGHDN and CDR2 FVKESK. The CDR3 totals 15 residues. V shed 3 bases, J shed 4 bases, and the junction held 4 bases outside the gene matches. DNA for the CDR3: TGTGCCAGCAGCCATCACGGACTAGCGGGAGAGACCCAGTACTTC. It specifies CASSHHGLAGETQYF.

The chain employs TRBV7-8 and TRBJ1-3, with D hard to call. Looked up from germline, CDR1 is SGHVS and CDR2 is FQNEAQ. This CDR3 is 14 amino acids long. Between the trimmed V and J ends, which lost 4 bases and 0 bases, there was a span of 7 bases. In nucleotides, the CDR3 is TGTGCCAGCAGCTCCCGTATCTCTGGAAACACCATATATTTT. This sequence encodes CASSSRISGNTIYF.

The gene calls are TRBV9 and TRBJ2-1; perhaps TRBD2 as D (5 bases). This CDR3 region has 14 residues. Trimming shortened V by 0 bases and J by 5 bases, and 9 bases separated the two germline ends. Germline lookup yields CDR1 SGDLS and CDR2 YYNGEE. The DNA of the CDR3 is TGTGCCAGCAGCGTAGAGGGAGAAGACAATGAGCAGTTCTTC. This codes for CASSVEGEDNEQFF.

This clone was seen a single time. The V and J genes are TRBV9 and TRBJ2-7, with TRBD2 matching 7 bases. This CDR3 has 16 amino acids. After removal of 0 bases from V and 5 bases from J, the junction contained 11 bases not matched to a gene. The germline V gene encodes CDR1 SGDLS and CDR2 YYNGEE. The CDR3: CASSVGGTQRGDEQYF. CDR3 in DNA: TGTGCCAGCAGCGTAGGAGGGACCCAGCGGGGAGACGAGCAGTACTTC.

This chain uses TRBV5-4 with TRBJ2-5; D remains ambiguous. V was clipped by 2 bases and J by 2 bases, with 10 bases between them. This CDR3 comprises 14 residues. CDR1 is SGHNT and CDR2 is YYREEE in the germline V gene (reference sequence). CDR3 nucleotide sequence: TGTGCCAGCAGCTTCGCGGCCTCACAAGAGACCCAGTACTTC. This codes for CASSFAASQETQYF.

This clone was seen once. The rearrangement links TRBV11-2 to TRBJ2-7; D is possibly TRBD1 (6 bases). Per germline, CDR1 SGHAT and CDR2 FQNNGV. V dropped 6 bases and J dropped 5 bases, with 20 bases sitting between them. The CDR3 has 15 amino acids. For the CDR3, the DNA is TGTGCCAGCAGACAGCTACAGGGTACGGTGAACGAGCAGTACTTC. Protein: CASRQLQGTVNEQYF. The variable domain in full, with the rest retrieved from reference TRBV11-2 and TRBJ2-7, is EAGVAQSPRYKIIEKRQSVAFWCNPISGHATLYWYQQILGQGPKLLIQFQNNGVVDDSQLPKDRFSAERLKGVDSTLKIQPAKLEDSAVYLCASRQLQGTVNEQYFGPGTRLTVT.

Here the CDR3 DNA reads TGTGCCAGCAGTTACTCGGGGATCCCTGAAGCTTTCTTT. This encodes CASSYSGIPEAFF. The rearrangement uses TRBV6-5 and TRBJ1-1; D uncertain. Trimming took off 0 bases at V and 6 bases at J, with 8 bases between the two ends. The CDR3 has 13 residues. Germline V gene lookup returns CDR1 MNHEY and CDR2 SVGAGI.

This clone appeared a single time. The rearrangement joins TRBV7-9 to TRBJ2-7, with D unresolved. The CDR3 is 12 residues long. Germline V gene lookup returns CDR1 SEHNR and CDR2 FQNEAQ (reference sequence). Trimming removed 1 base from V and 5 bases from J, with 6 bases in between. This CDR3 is CASSLEKDEQYF. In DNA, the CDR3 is TGTGCCAGCAGCTTAGAGAAGGACGAGCAGTACTTC.

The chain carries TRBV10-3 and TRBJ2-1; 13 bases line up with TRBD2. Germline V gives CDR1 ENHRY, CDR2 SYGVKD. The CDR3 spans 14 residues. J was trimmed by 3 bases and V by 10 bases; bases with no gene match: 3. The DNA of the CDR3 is TGTGCCACTCGGACTAGCGGGGGCTACAATGAGCAGTTCTTC. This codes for CATRTSGGYNEQFF.

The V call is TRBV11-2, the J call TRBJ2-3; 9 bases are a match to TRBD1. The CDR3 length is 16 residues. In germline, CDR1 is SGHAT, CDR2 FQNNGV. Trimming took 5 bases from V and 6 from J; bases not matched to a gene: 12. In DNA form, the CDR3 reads TGTGCCAGCAGCACCGGGACAGGGAGGGCGATGGATACGCAGTATTTT. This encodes CASSTGTGRAMDTQYF.

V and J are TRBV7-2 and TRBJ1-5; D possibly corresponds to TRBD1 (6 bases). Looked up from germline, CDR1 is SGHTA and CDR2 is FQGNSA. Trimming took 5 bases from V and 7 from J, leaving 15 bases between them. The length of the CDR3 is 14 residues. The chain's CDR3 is CASSHEGVRQPQHF. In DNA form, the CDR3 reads TGTGCCAGCAGCCACGAGGGGGTGCGGCAGCCCCAGCATTTT.

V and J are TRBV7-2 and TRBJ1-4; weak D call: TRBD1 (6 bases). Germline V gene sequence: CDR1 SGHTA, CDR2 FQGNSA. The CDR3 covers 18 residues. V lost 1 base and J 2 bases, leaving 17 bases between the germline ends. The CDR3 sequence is CASSLGRGLGPTNEKLFF. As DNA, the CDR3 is TGTGCCAGCAGCTTAGGCAGGGGCTTAGGGCCCACTAATGAAAAACTGTTTTTT.

The CDR3 region is CAWSWDNSYEQYF. The CDR3, as DNA: TGTGCCTGGAGTTGGGACAACTCCTACGAGCAGTACTTC. The genes are TRBV30 and TRBJ2-7, with D possibly matching TRBD1 (6 bases). V was shortened by 2 bases and J by 0 bases, with 8 bases between the two germline ends. Germline V gene lookup returns CDR1 GTSNPN and CDR2 SVGIG (reference sequence). The CDR3 sequence is 13 residues long.

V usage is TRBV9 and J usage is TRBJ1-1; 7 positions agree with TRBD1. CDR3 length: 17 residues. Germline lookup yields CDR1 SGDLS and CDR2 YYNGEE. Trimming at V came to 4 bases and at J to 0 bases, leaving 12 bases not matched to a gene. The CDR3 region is CASSFGQAPVMNTEAFF. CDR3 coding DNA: TGTGCCAGCAGCTTCGGACAGGCTCCGGTCATGAACACTGAAGCTTTCTTT. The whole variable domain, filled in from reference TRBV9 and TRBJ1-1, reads DSGVTQTPKHLITATGQRVTLRCSPRSGDLSVYWYQQSLDQGLQFLIQYYNGEERAKGNILERFSAQQFPDLHSELNLSSLELGDSALYFCASSFGQAPVMNTEAFFGQGTRLTVV.

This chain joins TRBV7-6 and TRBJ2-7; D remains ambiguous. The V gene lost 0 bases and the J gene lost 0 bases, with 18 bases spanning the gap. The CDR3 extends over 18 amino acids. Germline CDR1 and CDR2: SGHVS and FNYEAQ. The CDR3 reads CASSLAALVDIHSYEQYF. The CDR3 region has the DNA TGTGCCAGCAGCTTAGCGGCTTTGGTTGACATCCACTCCTACGAGCAGTACTTC.

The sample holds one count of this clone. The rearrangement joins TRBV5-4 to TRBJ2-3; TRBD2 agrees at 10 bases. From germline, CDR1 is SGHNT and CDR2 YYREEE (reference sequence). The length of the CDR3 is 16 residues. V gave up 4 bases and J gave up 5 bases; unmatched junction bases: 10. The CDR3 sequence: CASSTFSGRQQDTQYF. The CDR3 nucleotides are TGTGCCAGCAGCACTTTTAGCGGGAGGCAACAAGATACGCAGTATTTT. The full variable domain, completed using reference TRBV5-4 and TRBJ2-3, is ETGVTQSPTHLIKTRGQQVTLRCSSQSGHNTVSWYQQALGQGPQFIFQYYREEENGRGNFPPRFSGLQFPNYSSELNVNALELDDSALYLCASSTFSGRQQDTQYFGPGTRLTVL.

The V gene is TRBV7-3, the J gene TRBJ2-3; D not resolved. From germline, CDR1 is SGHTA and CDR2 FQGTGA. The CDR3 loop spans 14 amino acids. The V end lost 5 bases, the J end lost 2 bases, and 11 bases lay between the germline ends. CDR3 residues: CASSMDQYTDTQYF. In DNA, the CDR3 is TGTGCCAGCAGCATGGACCAATACACAGATACGCAGTATTTT.

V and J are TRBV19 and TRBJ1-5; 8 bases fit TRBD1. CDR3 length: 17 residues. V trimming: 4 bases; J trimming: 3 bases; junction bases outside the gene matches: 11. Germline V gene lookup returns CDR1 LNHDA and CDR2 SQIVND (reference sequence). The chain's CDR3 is CASSTTGGEYNNQPQHF. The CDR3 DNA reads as TGTGCCAGTAGTACTACAGGGGGAGAATACAACAATCAGCCCCAGCATTTT.

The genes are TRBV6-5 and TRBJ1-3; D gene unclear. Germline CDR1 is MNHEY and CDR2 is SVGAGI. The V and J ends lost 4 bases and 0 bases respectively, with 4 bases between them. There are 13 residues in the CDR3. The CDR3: CASSSGSGNTIYF. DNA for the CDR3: TGTGCCAGCAGTTCGGGCTCTGGAAACACCATATATTTT.

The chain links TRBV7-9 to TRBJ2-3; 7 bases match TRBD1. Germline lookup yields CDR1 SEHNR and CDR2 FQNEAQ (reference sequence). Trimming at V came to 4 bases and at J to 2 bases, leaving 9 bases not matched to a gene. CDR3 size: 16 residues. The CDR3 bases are TGTGCCAGCAGCTCCCACCCGACAGGGAACACAGATACGCAGTATTTT. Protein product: CASSSHPTGNTDTQYF. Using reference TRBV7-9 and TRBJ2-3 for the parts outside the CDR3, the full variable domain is DTGVSQNPRHKITKRGQNVTFRCDPISEHNRLYWYRQTLGQGPEFLTYFQNEAQLEKSRLLSDRFSAERPKGSFSTLEIQRTEQGDSAMYLCASSSHPTGNTDTQYFGPGTRLTVL.

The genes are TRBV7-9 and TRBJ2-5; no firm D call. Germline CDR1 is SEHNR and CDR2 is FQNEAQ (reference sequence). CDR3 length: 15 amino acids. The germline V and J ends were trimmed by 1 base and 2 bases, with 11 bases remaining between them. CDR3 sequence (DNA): TGTGCCAGCAGCTTAGTAGTAAGCGCTCAAGAGACCCAGTACTTC. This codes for CASSLVVSAQETQYF. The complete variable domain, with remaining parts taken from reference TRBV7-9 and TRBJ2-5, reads DTGVSQNPRHKITKRGQNVTFRCDPISEHNRLYWYRQTLGQGPEFLTYFQNEAQLEKSRLLSDRFSAERPKGSFSTLEIQRTEQGDSAMYLCASSLVVSAQETQYFGPGTRLLVL.

CDR3 residues: CASSRTSGTYNEQFF. In DNA, the CDR3 is TGCGCCAGCAGCCGGACTAGCGGGACCTACAATGAGCAGTTCTTC. This chain connects TRBV4-3 to TRBJ2-1, with 12 bases identical to TRBD2. V gave up 4 bases and J gave up 2 bases; unmatched junction bases: 0. The CDR3 has 15 residues. CDR1 and CDR2 (germline): LGHNA, YSLEER.